This entry concerns a single T cell receptor beta chain. The target antigen is unknown. The source of the sample is a study of post-analysis software for immune sequencing data. Whole-study findings and limits: Diversity measured as normalized Chao1 was significantly lower in multiple sclerosis patients than in controls. F measure grouped same-batch samples tightly together. With TRBV5-6, TRBV5-1 and TRBV20-1 included, about 5 TRBV segments were more frequent in patients than in controls.

Germline V gene sequence: CDR1 MGHRA, CDR2 YSYEKL. Trimming removed 5 bases from V and 0 bases from J, with 10 bases in between. This CDR3 contains 15 residues. Tagging with unique molecular identifiers was a feature of the TCR beta cDNA libraries. MiXCR, applied by TCRdb to the PCR reads, yields one record per CDR3 protein. In the table there are approximately 180,000 distinct CDR3 sequences, about 30% of which are singletons. J is TRBJ1-4 and V is TRBV4-1; no reliable D call. The sample consisted of blood. The sequence was obtained from a girl aged 10 to 17 with multiple sclerosis. CDR3 in amino acids: CASSSLGATNEKLFF. DNA for the CDR3: TGCGCCAGCAGCAGCCTTGGAGCAACTAATGAAAAACTGTTTTTT.